A single sample is the source of the 6 T cell receptor beta chains below, sequenced in a study of shared clonotypes between healthy human individuals. TCRdb's table, derived via immunoSEQ multiplex PCR, lists solely in-frame clones and lacks some. The data contain some 700,000 clones, 90% of them singletons. Material for sequencing was memory CD8+ T cells from PBMCs. Subset described: CD45RO+ cells pooled with CCR7-negative TemRA cells. These receptors were taken from a man aged 18 to 30 in good health. Some clones in this sample may be carry-over from other donors' samples.

In this sample, this clone turned up once. The chain combines TRBV27 with TRBJ1-2, with 9 bases that match TRBD1. The ends lost 4 bases at V and 4 bases at J; junction bases unmatched: 4. Germline-derived CDR1 and CDR2 are MNHEY and SMNVEV (reference sequence). The CDR3 covers 14 residues. CDR3 coding DNA: TGTGCCAGCAGTTCCGGGACAGGGAGCTATGGCTACACCTTC. It translates to CASSSGTGSYGYTF.

This clone appeared once. The chain couples TRBV7-6 to TRBJ1-1; TRBD1 might be the D (5 bases). In germline, CDR1 is SGHVS, CDR2 FNYEAQ. The CDR3 spans 14 residues. Trimming left V 2 bases short and J 0 bases short, with 7 bases between. CDR3 sequence: CASSLSGMNTEAFF. Here the CDR3 DNA reads TGTGCCAGCAGCTTATCAGGGATGAACACTGAAGCTTTCTTT.

The table lists this clone with a few counts. J is TRBJ1-1 and V is TRBV4-2; tentatively, D is TRBD1 (6 bases). Germline V gene data show CDR1 as LGHNA and CDR2 as YNFKEQ. CDR3 length: 15 amino acids. The V gene lost 2 bases and the J gene lost 3 bases, with 13 bases spanning the gap. The CDR3 sequence is CASSQYHREHTEAFF. In DNA, the CDR3 is TGTGCCAGCAGCCAATATCACAGGGAACACACTGAAGCTTTCTTT.

In the case of this clone: The same CDR3 arises from other DNA sequences in this sample as well. The chain uses TRBV27 and TRBJ2-1; 11 bases are shared with TRBD2. J was trimmed by 6 bases and V by 3 bases; bases with no gene match: 4. The CDR3 sequence is 15 residues long. Germline CDR1 is MNHEY and CDR2 is SMNVEV (reference sequence). The CDR3 is CASSFGLAGSNEQFF. CDR3 DNA: TGTGCCAGCAGTTTTGGACTAGCGGGTTCCAATGAGCAGTTCTTC.

The gene calls are TRBV29-1 and TRBJ2-1, with D perhaps matching TRBD2 (6 bases). The CDR3 has 14 amino acids. The V gene's germline CDR1 is SQVTM and CDR2 ANQGSEA. V lost 6 bases and J lost 1, with 13 bases in between. CDR3 DNA: TGCAGCGTCGTTAGCGGAGTTTCCTACAATGAGCAGTTCTTC. It translates to CSVVSGVSYNEQFF.

This chain uses TRBV11-3 with TRBJ2-7, with 8 bases aligning to TRBD1. Germline-derived CDR1 and CDR2 are SGHNT and YENEEA. After removal of 1 base from V and 3 bases from J, the junction contained 8 bases not matched to a gene. The CDR3 length is 16 residues. The CDR3 loop reads CASSLGPGQGNYEQYF. The CDR3 DNA reads as TGTGCCAGCAGCTTAGGACCTGGACAGGGAAACTACGAGCAGTACTTC.